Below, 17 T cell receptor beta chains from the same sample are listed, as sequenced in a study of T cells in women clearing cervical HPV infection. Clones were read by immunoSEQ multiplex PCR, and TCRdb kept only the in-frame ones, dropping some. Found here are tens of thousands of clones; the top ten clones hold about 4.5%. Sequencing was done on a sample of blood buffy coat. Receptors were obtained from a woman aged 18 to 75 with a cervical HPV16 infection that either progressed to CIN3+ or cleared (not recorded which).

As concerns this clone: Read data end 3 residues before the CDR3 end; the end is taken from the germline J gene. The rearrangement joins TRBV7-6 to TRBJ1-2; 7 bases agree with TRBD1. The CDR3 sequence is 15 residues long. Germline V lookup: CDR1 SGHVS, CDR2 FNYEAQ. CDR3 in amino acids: CASSLQGTAHYDYTF. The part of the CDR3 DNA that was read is TGTGCCAGCAGCTTACAAGGGACAGCTCACTACGAC.

The CDR3 region is CASSGTGDNSPLFF. CDR3 DNA (partial): TGTGCCAGTAGCGGGACAGGGGATAATTCACCA. V usage is TRBV19 and J usage is TRBJ1-4, with 10 bases that match TRBD1. The read ends 3 residues early relative to the CDR3; the germline J gene fills the gap. The CDR3 covers 14 residues. Germline CDR1 LNHDA, CDR2 SQIVND (reference sequence).

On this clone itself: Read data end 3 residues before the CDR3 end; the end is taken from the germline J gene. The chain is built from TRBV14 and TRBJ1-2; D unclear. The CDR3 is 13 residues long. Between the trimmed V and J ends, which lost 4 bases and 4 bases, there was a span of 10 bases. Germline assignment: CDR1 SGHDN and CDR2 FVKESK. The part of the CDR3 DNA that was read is TGTGCCAGCAGCCCTTCGGTCGTCTATGGC. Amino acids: CASSPSVVYG. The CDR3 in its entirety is CASSPSVVYGYTF.

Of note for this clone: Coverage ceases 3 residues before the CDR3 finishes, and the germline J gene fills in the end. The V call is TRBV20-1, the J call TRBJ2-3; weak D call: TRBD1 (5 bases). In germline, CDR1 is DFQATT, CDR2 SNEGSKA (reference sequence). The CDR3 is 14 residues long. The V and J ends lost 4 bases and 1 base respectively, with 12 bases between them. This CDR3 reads CSAKTAFGTDTQYF. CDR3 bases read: TGCAGTGCTAAGACAGCCTTTGGCACAGATACG.

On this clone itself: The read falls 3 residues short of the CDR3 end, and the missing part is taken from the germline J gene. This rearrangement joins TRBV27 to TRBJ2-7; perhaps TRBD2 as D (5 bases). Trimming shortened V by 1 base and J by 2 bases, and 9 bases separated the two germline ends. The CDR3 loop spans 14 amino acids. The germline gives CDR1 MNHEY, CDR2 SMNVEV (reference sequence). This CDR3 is CASSLFGDTYEQYF. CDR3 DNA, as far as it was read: TGTGCCAGCAGTTTATTCGGGGATACCTACGAG.

The CDR3 loop reads CASSIPRQGIAFF. CDR3 bases read: TGTGCCAGTAGTATCCCCCGACAGGGGATA. The chain has TRBV19 and TRBJ1-1; 8 bases map to TRBD1. The missing CDR3 end, 3 residues past where the read stops, is filled in from the germline J gene. CDR3 size: 13 residues. From germline, CDR1 is LNHDA and CDR2 SQIVND (reference sequence).

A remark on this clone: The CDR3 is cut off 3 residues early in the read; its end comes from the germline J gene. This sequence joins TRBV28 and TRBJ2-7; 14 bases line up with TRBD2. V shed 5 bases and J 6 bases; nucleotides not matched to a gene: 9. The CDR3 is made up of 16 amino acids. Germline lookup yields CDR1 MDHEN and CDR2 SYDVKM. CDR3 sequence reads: CASSAGTSGRSLEQYF. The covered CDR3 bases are TGTGCCAGCAGTGCCGGGACTAGCGGGAGAAGCCTCGAG. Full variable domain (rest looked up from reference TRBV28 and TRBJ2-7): DVKVTQSSRYLVKRTGEKVFLECVQDMDHENMFWYRQDPGLGLRLIYFSYDVKMKEKGDIPEGYSVSREKKERFSLILESASTNQTSMYLCASSAGTSGRSLEQYFGPGTRLTVT.

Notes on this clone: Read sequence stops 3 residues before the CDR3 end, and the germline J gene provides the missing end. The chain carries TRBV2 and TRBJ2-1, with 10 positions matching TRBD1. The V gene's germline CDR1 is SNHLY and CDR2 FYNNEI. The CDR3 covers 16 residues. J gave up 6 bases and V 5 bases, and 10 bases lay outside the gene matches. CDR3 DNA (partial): TGTGCCAGCAGTCCCCACCCCTGGACAGGGGGCAATGAG. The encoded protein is CASSPHPWTGGNE. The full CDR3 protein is CASSPHPWTGGNEQFF. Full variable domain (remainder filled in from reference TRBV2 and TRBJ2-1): EPEVTQTPSHQVTQMGQEVILRCVPISNHLYFYWYRQILGQKVEFLVSFYNNEISEKSEIFDDQFSVERPDGSNFTLKIRSTKLEDSAMYFCASSPHPWTGGNEQFFGPGTRLTVL.

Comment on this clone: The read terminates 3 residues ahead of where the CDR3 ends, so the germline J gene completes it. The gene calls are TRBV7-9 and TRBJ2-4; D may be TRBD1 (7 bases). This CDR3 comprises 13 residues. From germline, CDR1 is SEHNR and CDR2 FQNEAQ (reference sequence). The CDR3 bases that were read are TGTGCCCTAAACAGGGGAGGTGGCTATGGT. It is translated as CALNRGGGYG. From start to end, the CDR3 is CALNRGGGYGQYF.

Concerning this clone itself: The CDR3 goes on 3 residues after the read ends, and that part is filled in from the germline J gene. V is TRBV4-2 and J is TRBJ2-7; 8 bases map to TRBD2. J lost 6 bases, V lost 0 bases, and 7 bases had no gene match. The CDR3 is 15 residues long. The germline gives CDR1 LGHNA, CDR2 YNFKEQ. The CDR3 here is CASSQEGAGVGEQYF. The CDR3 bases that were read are TGTGCCAGCAGCCAAGAAGGAGCGGGAGTGGGCGAG.

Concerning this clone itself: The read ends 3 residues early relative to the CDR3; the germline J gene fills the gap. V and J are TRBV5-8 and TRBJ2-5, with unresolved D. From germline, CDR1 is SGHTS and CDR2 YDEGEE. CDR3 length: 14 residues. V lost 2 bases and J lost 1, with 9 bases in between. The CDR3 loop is CASSFSGFQETQYF. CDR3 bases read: TGTGCCAGCAGCTTCTCAGGTTTCCAAGAGACC.

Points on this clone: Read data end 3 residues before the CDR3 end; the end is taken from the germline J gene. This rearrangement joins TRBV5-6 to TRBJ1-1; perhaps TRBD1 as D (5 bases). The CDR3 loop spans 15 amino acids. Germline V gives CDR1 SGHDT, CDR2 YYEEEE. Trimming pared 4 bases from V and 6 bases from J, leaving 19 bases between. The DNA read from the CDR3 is TGTGCCAGCAGCCGCAGGATCAGGGAGAGGGCTGAA. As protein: CASSRRIRERAE. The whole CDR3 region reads CASSRRIRERAEAFF.

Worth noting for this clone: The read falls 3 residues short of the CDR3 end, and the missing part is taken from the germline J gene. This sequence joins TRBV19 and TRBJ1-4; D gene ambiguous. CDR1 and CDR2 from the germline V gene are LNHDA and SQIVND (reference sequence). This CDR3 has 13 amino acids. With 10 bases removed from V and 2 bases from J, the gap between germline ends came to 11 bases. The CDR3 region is CATAERTNEKLFF. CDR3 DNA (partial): TGTGCCACTGCCGAGAGGACTAATGAAAAA.

CDR3 DNA (partial): TGTGCCAGCAGTGCCCCCGGGGGGTGGCGTGGCACAGATACG. The encoded protein is CASSAPGGWRGTDT. The whole CDR3 region reads CASSAPGGWRGTDTQYF. The chain has TRBV27 and TRBJ2-3; 7 positions match TRBD2. The read terminates 3 residues ahead of where the CDR3 ends, so the germline J gene completes it. CDR1 and CDR2 from the germline V gene are MNHEY and SMNVEV (reference sequence). The J segment lost 1 base and the V segment lost 5 bases, leaving 12 bases of the junction unmatched. The CDR3 is 17 amino acids.

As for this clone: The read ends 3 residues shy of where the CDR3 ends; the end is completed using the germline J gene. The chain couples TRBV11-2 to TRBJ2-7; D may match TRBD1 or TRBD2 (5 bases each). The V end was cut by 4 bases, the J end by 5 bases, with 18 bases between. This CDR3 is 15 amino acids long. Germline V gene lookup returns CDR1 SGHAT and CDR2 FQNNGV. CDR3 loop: CASSSRQSRGDEQYF. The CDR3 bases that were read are TGTGCCAGCAGCTCACGACAGTCGAGGGGCGACGAG.

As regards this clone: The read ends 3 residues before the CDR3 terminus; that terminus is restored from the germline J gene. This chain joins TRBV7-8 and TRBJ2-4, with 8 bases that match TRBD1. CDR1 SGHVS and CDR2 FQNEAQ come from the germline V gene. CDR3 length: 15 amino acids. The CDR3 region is CASSRSRQGIGGQYF. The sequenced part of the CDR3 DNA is TGTGCCAGCAGCCGCAGTAGACAGGGGATAGGCGGT.

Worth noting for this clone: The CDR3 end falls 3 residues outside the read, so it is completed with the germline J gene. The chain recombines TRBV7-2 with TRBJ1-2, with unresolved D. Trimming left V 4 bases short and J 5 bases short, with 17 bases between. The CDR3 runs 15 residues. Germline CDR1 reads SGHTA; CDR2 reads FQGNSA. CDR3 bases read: TGTGCCAGCAGCTCTCCTAAACGGTCCGGGTATGGC. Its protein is CASSSPKRSGYG. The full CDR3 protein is CASSSPKRSGYGYTF.